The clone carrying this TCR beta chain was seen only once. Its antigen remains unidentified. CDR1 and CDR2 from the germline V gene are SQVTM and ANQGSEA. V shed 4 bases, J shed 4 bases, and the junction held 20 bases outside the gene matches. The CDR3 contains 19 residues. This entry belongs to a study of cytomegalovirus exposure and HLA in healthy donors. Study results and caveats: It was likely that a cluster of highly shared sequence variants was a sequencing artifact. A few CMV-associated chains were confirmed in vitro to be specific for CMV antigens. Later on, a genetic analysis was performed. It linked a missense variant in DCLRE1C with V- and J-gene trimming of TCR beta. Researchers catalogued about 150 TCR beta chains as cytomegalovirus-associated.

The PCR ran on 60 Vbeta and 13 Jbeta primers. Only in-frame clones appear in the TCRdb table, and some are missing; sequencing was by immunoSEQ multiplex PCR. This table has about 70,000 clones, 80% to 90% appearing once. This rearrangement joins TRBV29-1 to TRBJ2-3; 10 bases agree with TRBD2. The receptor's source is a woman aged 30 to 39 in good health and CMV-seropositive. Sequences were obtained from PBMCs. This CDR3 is CSVAAGQTASGSGSDTQYF. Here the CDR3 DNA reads TGCAGCGTTGCAGCTGGCCAGACGGCTAGCGGGAGTGGATCAGATACGCAGTATTTT.